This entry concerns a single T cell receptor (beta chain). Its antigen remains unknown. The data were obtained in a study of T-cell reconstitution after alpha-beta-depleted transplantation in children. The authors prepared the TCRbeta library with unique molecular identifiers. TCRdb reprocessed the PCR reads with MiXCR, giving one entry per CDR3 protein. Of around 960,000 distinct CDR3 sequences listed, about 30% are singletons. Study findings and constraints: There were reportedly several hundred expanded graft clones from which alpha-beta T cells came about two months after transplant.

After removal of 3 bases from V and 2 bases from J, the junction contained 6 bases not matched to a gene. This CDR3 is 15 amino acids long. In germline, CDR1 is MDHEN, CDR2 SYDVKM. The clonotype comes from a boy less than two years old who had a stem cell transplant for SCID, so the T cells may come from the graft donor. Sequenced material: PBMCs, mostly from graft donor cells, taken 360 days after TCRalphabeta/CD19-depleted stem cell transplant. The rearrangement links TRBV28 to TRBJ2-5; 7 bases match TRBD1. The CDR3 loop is CASSFDGTAQETQYF. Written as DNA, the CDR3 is TGTGCCAGCAGTTTCGATGGGACAGCGCAAGAGACCCAGTACTTC.